This T cell receptor beta chain comes out of a study of cytomegalovirus exposure and HLA in healthy donors. Germline V CDR1 and CDR2: MNHEY, SMNVEV (reference sequence). This CDR3 comprises 13 residues. Between the trimmed V and J ends, which lost 5 bases and 5 bases, there was a span of 12 bases. Assay: immunoSEQ multiplex PCR; the TCRdb copy retains only in-frame clones and omits some. The profile shows over 150,000 clones, approximately 81% of them singletons. What was sequenced was PBMCs. The chain is built from TRBV27 and TRBJ2-5; no definite D call. The sequence came from a man aged 18 to 30 in good health and CMV-seropositive. CDR3: CASSPSPGETQYF. CDR3 bases: TGTGCCAGCAGTCCCTCTCCCGGTGAGACCCAGTACTTC.